The 32 T cell receptor beta chains reported below all come from one sample, sequenced in a study of graft-versus-host responses after intestinal transplantation. The data were produced by immunoSEQ multiplex PCR, yet TCRdb's version contains in-frame clones alone and is incomplete. The sample gives over 15,000 clones, around 80% of which show up once; approximately 2% is in the top ten. Sequenced here: PBMCs, sampled 14 days after transplant. The source of these receptors is a human patient who received an intestinal transplant, so some T cells may come from the graft donor.

The chain joins TRBV10-2 to TRBJ2-5, with D hard to call. CDR1 and CDR2 from the germline V gene are WSHSY and SAAADI. Between the trimmed V and J ends, which lost 1 base and 1 base, there was a span of 7 bases. The CDR3 spans 14 residues. The CDR3 sequence is CASSEFRFQETQYF. CDR3 coding DNA: TGCGCCAGCAGTGAGTTCCGGTTCCAAGAGACCCAGTACTTC.

This chain joins TRBV10-2 and TRBJ2-5, with TRBD1 matching over 9 bases. Looked up from germline, CDR1 is WSHSY and CDR2 is SAAADI. J was trimmed by 5 bases and V by 4 bases; bases with no gene match: 8. The CDR3 consists of 15 residues. CDR3 in amino acids: CASSVTGGAGETQYF. The CDR3 DNA reads as TGCGCCAGCAGTGTCACAGGGGGCGCGGGGGAGACCCAGTACTTC.

The CDR3, as DNA: TGTGCCACCAGCAGAGTTGGGGAGACCCAGTACTTC. It translates to CATSRVGETQYF. V is TRBV15 and J is TRBJ2-5, with D uncertain. Looked up from germline, CDR1 is LNHNV and CDR2 is YYDKDF (reference sequence). The CDR3 has 12 amino acids. V was pared by 1 base and J by 5 bases, with 5 bases between. The variable domain in full, completed from reference TRBV15 and TRBJ2-5, reads DAMVIQNPRYQVTQFGKPVTLSCSQTLNHNVMYWYQQKSSQAPKLLFHYYDKDFNNEADTPDNFQSRRPNTSFCFLDIRSPGLGDTAMYLCATSRVGETQYFGPGTRLLVL.

This clone was detected a few times. This chain links TRBV6-5 with TRBJ2-5; perhaps TRBD2 as D (7 bases). The V and J ends lost 9 bases and 3 bases respectively, with 14 bases between them. CDR1 is MNHEY, CDR2 SVGAGI, per germline. The CDR3 contains 13 residues. CDR3 coding DNA: TGTGCCAGTTCGGGGGCGGGGGAAGAGACCCAGTACTTC. As protein: CASSGAGEETQYF.

The chain joins TRBV6-1 to TRBJ1-6; unclear D gene. Between the trimmed V and J ends, which lost 2 bases and 0 bases, there was a span of 11 bases. CDR1 and CDR2 (germline): MNHNS, SASEGT. The CDR3 spans 17 residues. The DNA for the CDR3 is TGTGCCAGCAGTGAACCAGAAGCGAGCTCCTATAATTCACCCCTCCACTTT. Amino acids: CASSEPEASSYNSPLHF.

The chain uses TRBV11-2 and TRBJ2-1; TRBD2 agrees at 12 bases. This CDR3 comprises 16 residues. CDR1 is SGHAT, CDR2 FQNNGV, per germline. Trimming took 3 bases from V and 8 from J; bases not matched to a gene: 8. The CDR3 DNA is TGTGCCAGCAGCTTCCATACTAGCGGGGGGTGGTATGAGCAGTTCTTC. Its protein product is CASSFHTSGGWYEQFF. The full variable domain, rest sourced from reference TRBV11-2 and TRBJ2-1, is EAGVAQSPRYKIIEKRQSVAFWCNPISGHATLYWYQQILGQGPKLLIQFQNNGVVDDSQLPKDRFSAERLKGVDSTLKIQPAKLEDSAVYLCASSFHTSGGWYEQFFGPGTRLTVL.

This chain connects TRBV9 to TRBJ2-5, with 10 bases lining up with TRBD1. The germline CDR1 and CDR2 sequences are SGDLS and YYNGEE. J lost 2 bases, V lost 4 bases, and 8 bases had no gene match. The CDR3 extends over 16 amino acids. CDR3 sequence: CASSPRDRGTQETQYF. The CDR3 nucleotides read TGTGCCAGCAGCCCTCGGGACAGGGGAACGCAAGAGACCCAGTACTTC.

This chain connects TRBV12-5 to TRBJ1-2; weak D call: TRBD1 (5 bases). The CDR3 is made up of 17 amino acids. Between the trimmed V and J ends, which lost 5 bases and 4 bases, there was a span of 23 bases. The germline V gene has CDR1 LGHNT and CDR2 FRNRAP. The CDR3, as DNA: TGTGCTAGTGGTCAAATCCTTCTGCAGGGAAAGACCTATGGCTACACCTTC. As protein: CASGQILLQGKTYGYTF.

The sample holds one count of this clone. The rearrangement uses TRBV2 and TRBJ1-5; tentative D call: TRBD1 (6 bases). Germline values: CDR1 SNHLY, CDR2 FYNNEI. There are 13 residues in the CDR3. V lost 6 bases, J lost 7 bases, and 13 bases lay in between. This CDR3 reads CASREHRAQPQHF. In DNA form, the CDR3 reads TGTGCCAGCAGGGAGCACAGGGCCCAGCCCCAGCATTTT.

The genes are TRBV9 and TRBJ1-2; 8 bases are shared with TRBD1. V lost 9 bases, J lost 7 bases, and 8 bases stayed unmatched. Germline lookup yields CDR1 SGDLS and CDR2 YYNGEE. The length of the CDR3 is 12 residues. The DNA of the CDR3 is TGTGCCACCAAGGACAGGGTTGGTGGCTACACCTTC. This translates into CATKDRVGGYTF. The full variable domain, in which reference TRBV9 and TRBJ1-2 provide the parts outside the CDR3, is DSGVTQTPKHLITATGQRVTLRCSPRSGDLSVYWYQQSLDQGLQFLIQYYNGEERAKGNILERFSAQQFPDLHSELNLSSLELGDSALYFCATKDRVGGYTFGSGTRLTVV.

The DNA of the CDR3 is TGTGCCACCAGCAGCCCAGCGACTTTTCAAGAGACCCAGTACTTC. It translates to CATSSPATFQETQYF. The rearrangement uses TRBV15 and TRBJ2-5; D remains unclear. The CDR3 spans 15 residues. Germline V gene lookup returns CDR1 LNHNV and CDR2 YYDKDF (reference sequence). Trimming stripped 3 bases from V and 2 bases from J, with 13 bases between.

The V and J genes are TRBV13 and TRBJ2-3; 7 bases line up with TRBD1. The CDR3 extends over 16 amino acids. The trim removed 5 bases at V and 0 bases at J, leaving 8 bases unmatched. Per the germline V gene, CDR1 is PRHDT and CDR2 is FYEKMQ (reference sequence). In DNA form, the CDR3 reads TGTGCCAGCAGCCCTAAGGGGGCTTCTAGCACAGATACGCAGTATTTT. Its translation: CASSPKGASSTDTQYF.

V and J are TRBV23-1 and TRBJ1-3, with D maybe TRBD1 (5 bases). TRBV23-1 is given ORF status, its function remaining uncertain. The CDR3 sequence is 15 residues long. V gave up 0 bases and J gave up 5 bases, with 11 bases separating them. The CDR3 here is CASSQSRQYRNTIYF. DNA for the CDR3: TGCGCCAGCAGTCAATCCCGACAGTATAGAAACACCATATATTTT.

V usage is TRBV10-3 and J usage is TRBJ1-5; D is uncertain. Between the trimmed V and J ends, which lost 0 bases and 3 bases, there was a span of 15 bases. CDR3 length: 17 amino acids. Germline V gene sequence: CDR1 ENHRY, CDR2 SYGVKD. CDR3 bases: TGTGCCATCAGTGAGTCCGTGGTCCAGGCCTTCAATCAGCCCCAGCATTTT. It translates to CAISESVVQAFNQPQHF.

The chain joins TRBV30 to TRBJ2-7; D may be TRBD2 (6 bases). Germline CDR1 is GTSNPN and CDR2 is SVGIG (reference sequence). The CDR3 length is 12 residues. Trimming removed 3 bases at V and 3 bases at J, with 9 bases between. The CDR3 region is CAWSDSGYEQYF. The CDR3, as DNA: TGTGCCTGGAGCGATAGCGGCTACGAGCAGTACTTC.

The V gene is TRBV5-5, the J gene TRBJ2-1; 9 positions agree with TRBD1. The trim removed 0 bases at V and 10 bases at J, leaving 5 bases unmatched. Germline V CDR1 and CDR2: SGHKS, YYEKEE (reference sequence). This CDR3 is built from 14 residues. The CDR3 nucleotides are TGTGCCAGCAGCTTGGGGGGACAGGGTCCCGAGCAGTTCTTC. Translated, it gives CASSLGGQGPEQFF.

The chain combines TRBV14 with TRBJ2-7, with a weak D call TRBD2 (5 bases). This CDR3 spans 13 amino acids. Between the trimmed V and J ends, which lost 3 bases and 3 bases, there was a span of 9 bases. Germline V gene lookup returns CDR1 SGHDN and CDR2 FVKESK. DNA for the CDR3: TGTGCCAGCAGCCACGGACGGGACTACGAGCAGTACTTC. It yields the protein CASSHGRDYEQYF.

The chain combines TRBV7-3 with TRBJ1-6; D is undetermined. Germline lookup yields CDR1 SGHTA and CDR2 FQGTGA. The CDR3 length is 13 residues. V dropped 5 bases and J dropped 6 bases, with 8 bases sitting between them. The CDR3 spells CASSLTINSPLHF. The CDR3 DNA is TGTGCCAGCAGCCTCACAATTAATTCACCCCTCCACTTT.

The J gene is TRBJ1-4, the V gene TRBV4-1, with D perhaps TRBD1 (5 bases). The CDR3 totals 15 residues. From germline, CDR1 is MGHRA and CDR2 YSYEKL. V was cut by 1 base and J by 4 bases, with 10 bases left in between. CDR3 loop: CASSQGYGGNEKLFF. CDR3 nucleotides: TGCGCCAGCAGCCAAGGGTACGGGGGTAATGAAAAACTGTTTTTT.

V is TRBV5-6 and J is TRBJ2-7; tentatively, D is TRBD1 (5 bases). The germline CDR1 and CDR2 sequences are SGHDT and YYEEEE. The CDR3 is 13 residues long. Trimming took 4 bases from V and 0 from J, leaving 8 bases between them. CDR3 sequence: CASSETASYEQYF. CDR3 nucleotides: TGTGCCAGCAGCGAGACAGCCTCCTACGAGCAGTACTTC.

This chain joins TRBV14 and TRBJ2-2, with D perhaps matching TRBD1 (6 bases). CDR1 is SGHDN, CDR2 FVKESK, per germline. V lost 1 base and J lost 6, with 12 bases in between. CDR3 size: 15 residues. CDR3 nucleotide sequence: TGTGCCAGCAGCCAAGTCGCAGGGGTCCCCGGGGAGCTGTTTTTT. It specifies CASSQVAGVPGELFF.

The gene calls are TRBV19 and TRBJ2-4; 9 bases align to TRBD1. The CDR3 has 15 residues. Trimming cost V 4 bases and J 0 bases; bases outside gene matches: 1. Germline V lookup: CDR1 LNHDA, CDR2 SQIVND (reference sequence). The CDR3 nucleotides read TGTGCCAGTAGTAACAGGGGGCTAGCCAAAAACATTCAGTACTTC. Its translation: CASSNRGLAKNIQYF.

The chain links TRBV19 to TRBJ1-5; 7 bases map to TRBD1. This CDR3 has 15 residues. Germline CDR1 is LNHDA and CDR2 is SQIVND (reference sequence). Unmatched junction bases numbered 7, after V lost 1 base and J lost 7 bases. Written as DNA, the CDR3 is TGTGCCAGTAGTATAGTAGCAGGGGGGCGGCAGCCCCAGCATTTT. Encoded protein: CASSIVAGGRQPQHF.

The chain is built from TRBV5-1 and TRBJ1-3; 8 nucleotides align to TRBD1. Trimming at V came to 0 bases and at J to 5 bases, leaving 1 base not matched to a gene. The CDR3 is made up of 14 amino acids. The germline gives CDR1 SGHRS, CDR2 YFSETQ. As DNA, the CDR3 is TGCGCCAGCAGCTTGGGACAGGGGCGAAACACCATATATTTT. Its translation is CASSLGQGRNTIYF.

This sequence joins TRBV27 and TRBJ1-1; 8 bases fit TRBD1. This CDR3 is 15 amino acids long. The trim removed 4 bases at V and 0 bases at J, leaving 4 bases unmatched. The germline V gene has CDR1 MNHEY and CDR2 SMNVEV (reference sequence). In DNA, the CDR3 is TGTGCCAGCAGTTCCCGACAGGGGATGAACACTGAAGCTTTCTTT. Translated: CASSSRQGMNTEAFF.

The gene calls are TRBV5-6 and TRBJ1-6, with 10 bases matching TRBD1. V was pared by 3 bases and J by 10 bases, with 7 bases of the junction left unmatched. The CDR3 extends over 15 amino acids. The germline CDR1 and CDR2 sequences are SGHDT and YYEEEE. CDR3 DNA: TGTGCCAGCAGCTCTCCCGGGACAGGGGACTCACCCCTCCACTTT. Its translation is CASSSPGTGDSPLHF.

The chain links TRBV6-5 to TRBJ2-3; 9 bases align to TRBD2. CDR1 is MNHEY and CDR2 is SVGAGI in the germline V gene. The CDR3 sequence is 14 residues long. Trimming at V came to 4 bases and at J to 1 base, leaving 0 bases not matched to a gene. The CDR3 sequence: CASSWTSGTDTQYF. The CDR3 DNA reads TGTGCCAGCAGTTGGACTAGCGGCACAGATACGCAGTATTTT.

The chain is built from TRBV13 and TRBJ2-3; 9 bases map to TRBD2. Trimming at V came to 5 bases and at J to 1 base, leaving 4 bases not matched to a gene. The CDR3 spans 15 residues. Germline V CDR1 and CDR2: PRHDT, FYEKMQ (reference sequence). The CDR3 spells CASSIAGEGTDTQYF. CDR3 nucleotide sequence: TGTGCCAGCAGCATAGCGGGAGAGGGCACAGATACGCAGTATTTT.

The chain recombines TRBV4-1 with TRBJ1-5, with unresolved D. This CDR3 region has 15 residues. Trimming took 0 bases from V and 6 from J, leaving 12 bases between them. Germline V gene sequence: CDR1 MGHRA, CDR2 YSYEKL. Here the CDR3 DNA reads TGCGCCAGCAGCCAAGATTCCGGGTATAGTCAGCCCCAGCATTTT. Translating it yields CASSQDSGYSQPQHF.

The V gene is TRBV4-1, the J gene TRBJ2-3; 7 bases map to TRBD2. The CDR3 is 15 residues long. The germline gives CDR1 MGHRA, CDR2 YSYEKL. The V gene end was trimmed by 6 bases and the J gene end by 1 base; junction bases not matched to a gene: 7. CDR3 protein: CASRSFSGGTDTQYF. The CDR3 DNA reads TGCGCCAGCAGGAGTTTCAGCGGGGGCACAGATACGCAGTATTTT.

J is TRBJ2-7 and V is TRBV5-1, with TRBD1 matching over 8 bases. CDR3 length equals 14 residues. V lost 2 bases and J lost 3; bases outside the gene matches: 4. Germline V gives CDR1 SGHRS, CDR2 YFSETQ. The DNA of the CDR3 is TGCGCCAGCAGCTTCGGACAGGGATTCTACGAGCAGTACTTC. This sequence encodes CASSFGQGFYEQYF.

This chain joins TRBV28 and TRBJ2-3, with 8 bases lining up with TRBD1. Trimming removed 6 bases from V and 2 bases from J; junction bases left unmatched: 13. This CDR3 has 17 amino acids. CDR1 and CDR2 from the germline V gene are MDHEN and SYDVKM. The CDR3 nucleotides are TGTGCCAGCAGCCTAACCCCGGGACAGGCGGACACAGATACGCAGTATTTT. As protein: CASSLTPGQADTDTQYF.